This TCR beta chain was observed in a study of T cell responses to AZD1222 COVID-19 vaccine. Germline-derived CDR1 and CDR2 are SNHLY and FYNNEI. There are 12 residues in the CDR3. The V end was cut by 6 bases, the J end by 3 bases, with 8 bases between. Repertoires were generated with immunoSEQ multiplex PCR, while TCRdb's copy carries only in-frame clones and drops some. The repertoire holds 50,000 to 65,000 clones, about 90% seen once, with 4.9% in the top ten. This TCR came from an adult in good health. This chain links TRBV2 with TRBJ1-2; no definite D call. This material consisted of peripheral blood, taken on day 0 of AZD1222 vaccination. CDR3 loop: CASRGLDYGYTF. The DNA of the CDR3 is TGTGCCAGCAGGGGTTTAGACTATGGCTACACCTTC.